The 28 T cell receptor beta chains below were found in one sample sequenced in a study of T-cell memory formation after mild COVID-19. TCRdb ran MiXCR on the 5' RACE reads and lists one entry per CDR3 protein. The sample carries 70,000 to 95,000 distinct CDR3 sequences, about 13% recorded once. Sequencing used PBMCs or a T cell subset sorted from them (not recorded which). The source of these receptors is a man between 18 and 35 years old who had mild COVID-19 (a few samples of this study predate the infection). Cell type and time point are not known.

The rearrangement links TRBV12-3 or TRBV12-4 to TRBJ2-1; 7 bases agree with TRBD1. V shed 5 bases, J shed 6 bases, and the junction held 10 bases outside the gene matches. The CDR3 extends over 15 amino acids. The CDR3 nucleotides are TGTGCCAGCAGTCCACAGGGGTTGGGCCCCAATGAGCAGTTCTTC. Protein: CASSPQGLGPNEQFF.

The table lists this clonotype with a few counts. CDR3 loop: CASSISWAGTLETQYF. The CDR3 nucleotides read TGTGCCAGTAGTATAAGTTGGGCCGGGACTTTAGAGACCCAGTACTTC. The chain has TRBV19 and TRBJ2-5; perhaps TRBD2 as D (6 bases). The CDR3 is 16 amino acids. Looked up from germline, CDR1 is LNHDA and CDR2 is SQIVND (reference sequence). V was trimmed by 2 bases and J by 4 bases, leaving 17 bases between them.

This clonotype has ten or more counts. This chain connects TRBV12-3 or TRBV12-4 to TRBJ2-7, with D maybe TRBD2 (5 bases). The CDR3 is made up of 12 amino acids. V dropped 2 bases and J dropped 5 bases, with 7 bases sitting between them. The CDR3 loop is CASSLIGNEQYF. The CDR3 nucleotides are TGTGCCAGCAGTTTAATCGGGAACGAGCAGTACTTC.

This clonotype was detected a few times. The J gene is TRBJ2-5, the V gene TRBV7-9, with a weak D call TRBD2 (7 bases). The germline CDR1 and CDR2 sequences are SEHNR and FQNEAQ (reference sequence). This CDR3 has 13 residues. V lost 6 bases, J lost 5 bases, and 13 bases lay in between. The CDR3 coding sequence is TGTGCCAGCAGAACCGGGGGGCTGGAGACCCAGTACTTC. Its protein is CASRTGGLETQYF.

This clonotype was seen a few times. The chain joins TRBV19 to TRBJ2-2; D may correspond to TRBD1 or TRBD2 (6 bases each). Trimming cost V 7 bases and J 5 bases, with 20 bases left between them. Germline CDR1 LNHDA, CDR2 SQIVND (reference sequence). CDR3 length equals 16 residues. The CDR3 bases are TGTGCCAGTACCCCGCTGGGGGGCCTGGGGACCGGGGAGCTGTTTTTT. Translating it yields CASTPLGGLGTGELFF. The full variable domain, with the rest looked up from reference TRBV19 and TRBJ2-2, is DGGITQSPKYLFRKEGQNVTLSCEQNLNHDAMYWYRQDPGQGLRLIYYSQIVNDFQKGDIAEGYSVSREKKESFPLTVTSAQKNPTAFYLCASTPLGGLGTGELFFGEGSRLTVL.

This clonotype has only a few counts. The rearrangement joins TRBV5-1 to TRBJ2-7, with D perhaps assigned TRBD1 or TRBD2 (6 bases each). This CDR3 is 15 amino acids long. Trimming removed 1 base at V and 4 bases at J, with 15 bases between. CDR1 SGHRS and CDR2 YFSETQ come from the germline V gene. The CDR3 spells CASSLNRGLIYEQYF. In DNA, the CDR3 is TGCGCCAGCAGCTTGAACCGGGGGCTGATTTACGAGCAGTACTTC.

V is TRBV10-3 and J is TRBJ1-2; TRBD1 is a possible D gene (5 bases). The germline gives CDR1 ENHRY, CDR2 SYGVKD. V was cut by 4 bases and J by 4 bases, with 10 bases left in between. CDR3 length: 13 residues. This CDR3 reads CAISAGDAYGYTF. The CDR3 region has the DNA TGTGCCATCAGTGCGGGGGATGCCTATGGCTACACCTTC.

The V gene is TRBV29-1, the J gene TRBJ2-1, with D perhaps TRBD2 (6 bases). This CDR3 region has 16 residues. CDR1 and CDR2 (germline): SQVTM, ANQGSEA. The V and J ends lost 0 bases and 3 bases respectively, with 15 bases between them. CDR3 residues: CSVEDSRGRNYNEQFF. The CDR3 bases are TGCAGCGTTGAAGATTCTCGGGGGAGAAACTACAATGAGCAGTTCTTC.

J is TRBJ2-2 and V is TRBV25-1, with D uncertain. This CDR3 comprises 15 residues. CDR1 is MGHDK and CDR2 is SYGVNS in the germline V gene. V lost 1 base and J 6 bases, leaving 12 bases between the germline ends. The CDR3 reads CASSELVPAAGELFF. In nucleotides, the CDR3 is TGTGCCAGCAGTGAATTAGTCCCGGCGGCCGGGGAGCTGTTTTTT.

This clonotype has a handful of counts. This chain uses TRBV7-9 with TRBJ2-1; D gene unclear. There are 12 residues in the CDR3. V shed 0 bases and J shed 6 bases, with 3 bases lying between them. Germline assignment: CDR1 SEHNR and CDR2 FQNEAQ (reference sequence). CDR3 protein: CASSLASNEQFF. In nucleotides, the CDR3 is TGTGCCAGCAGCTTAGCTAGCAATGAGCAGTTCTTC.

V and J are TRBV12-5 and TRBJ1-2, with D tentatively TRBD1 (6 bases). Per germline, CDR1 LGHNT and CDR2 FRNRAP. V was clipped by 6 bases and J by 4 bases, with 18 bases between them. This CDR3 region has 15 residues. The CDR3 DNA reads TGTGCTAGTGGACGTGGCAGGGGAACCCCCTATGGCTACACCTTC. This sequence encodes CASGRGRGTPYGYTF.

This clonotype was picked up a small number of times. V and J are TRBV7-8 and TRBJ2-2; the D gene is possibly TRBD1 (5 bases). The CDR3 covers 14 residues. The germline gives CDR1 SGHVS, CDR2 FQNEAQ. V was shortened by 5 bases and J by 1 base, with 8 bases between the two germline ends. This CDR3 is CASSVTGNTGELFF. The CDR3 nucleotides read TGTGCCAGCAGCGTCACAGGGAACACCGGGGAGCTGTTTTTT.

This clonotype turned up a few times. The chain uses TRBV4-3 and TRBJ2-2, with D perhaps matching TRBD2 (5 bases). CDR3 length: 15 residues. Trimming pared 2 bases from V and 4 bases from J, leaving 11 bases between. Germline loops: CDR1 LGHNA, CDR2 YSLEER. CDR3 nucleotides: TGCGCCAGCAGCCAACCGTACCGGGGCACCGGGGAGCTGTTTTTT. Its protein product is CASSQPYRGTGELFF.

The V call is TRBV4-3, the J call TRBJ2-1; the match to TRBD2 covers 8 bases. With V trimmed by 1 base and J by 3 bases, 5 bases remained unmatched. Germline lookup yields CDR1 LGHNA and CDR2 YSLEER. The length of the CDR3 is 16 residues. As DNA, the CDR3 is TGCGCCAGCAGCCAAGGGCCAGCGGGGGACTACAATGAGCAGTTCTTC. Amino acid sequence: CASSQGPAGDYNEQFF.

This clonotype has more than one count but fewer than ten. The chain is built from TRBV4-3 and TRBJ2-4; D possibly corresponds to TRBD1 (6 bases). The CDR3 is 16 residues long. V lost 3 bases to trimming and J lost 2 bases, with 14 bases between them. CDR1 is LGHNA and CDR2 is YSLEER in the germline V gene. In DNA, the CDR3 is TGCGCCAGCAGCCAGGGGATGAGGGGGACCAAAAACATTCAGTACTTC. Its protein is CASSQGMRGTKNIQYF.

The V call is TRBV10-3, the J call TRBJ2-1; 7 positions agree with TRBD2. CDR3 length: 21 residues. V lost 0 bases and J lost 1; bases outside the gene matches: 18. Germline-derived CDR1 and CDR2 are ENHRY and SYGVKD. CDR3 DNA sequence: TGTGCCATCAGTGAGTCGTTATCTAGCGGTGGAAGGGCGTGGTCCTACAATGAGCAGTTCTTC. Protein sequence: CAISESLSSGGRAWSYNEQFF.

This clonotype came up once. The chain employs TRBV7-8 and TRBJ2-3, with 8 positions matching TRBD1. This CDR3 is built from 14 residues. V was pared by 5 bases and J by 1 base, with 2 bases of the junction left unmatched. Germline V gene data show CDR1 as SGHVS and CDR2 as FQNEAQ. CDR3 loop: CASSLRGRTDTQYF. The CDR3 region has the DNA TGTGCCAGCAGCCTCAGGGGGCGCACAGATACGCAGTATTTT.

The sample holds a few counts of this clonotype. The V call is TRBV6-2 or TRBV6-3, the J call TRBJ2-2; D remains unclear. The CDR3 is 14 amino acids. Per germline, CDR1 MNHEY and CDR2 SVGEGT. V lost 4 bases and J 3 bases, leaving 9 bases between the germline ends. CDR3 coding DNA: TGTGCCAGCAGTTCCCACTTAGACACCGGGGAGCTGTTTTTT. It specifies CASSSHLDTGELFF.

This clonotype was counted only a few times. The chain has TRBV5-4 and TRBJ2-7; D is possibly TRBD1 (6 bases). V was shortened by 4 bases and J by 3 bases, with 11 bases between the two germline ends. The CDR3 runs 13 residues. Germline V gives CDR1 SGHNT, CDR2 YYREEE (reference sequence). In DNA form, the CDR3 reads TGTGCCAGCAGCCCCGGGACAATCTACGAGCAGTACTTC. Its translation: CASSPGTIYEQYF.

The chain is built from TRBV29-1 and TRBJ2-7; TRBD1 agrees at 9 bases. Germline values: CDR1 SQVTM, CDR2 ANQGSEA. CDR3 length: 14 amino acids. The V and J ends lost 5 bases and 7 bases, in that order; junction bases with no gene match: 12. The CDR3 sequence: CSVLEPGQGLEQYF. CDR3 nucleotide sequence: TGCAGCGTTCTGGAGCCGGGACAGGGCCTTGAGCAGTACTTC.

This clonotype appeared a few times. The chain has TRBV23-1 and TRBJ2-6; possible D gene TRBD2, 5 bases. TRBV23-1 is an open reading frame, and its role is uncertain. V gave up 2 bases and J gave up 3 bases, with 5 bases separating them. The CDR3 is 14 residues long. For the CDR3, the DNA is TGCGCCAGCAGTCAAGGACTTGGGGCCAACGTCCTGACTTTC. Translating gives CASSQGLGANVLTF.

This clonotype turned up a few times. The chain is built from TRBV27 and TRBJ1-6; D is unclear. The CDR3 contains 11 residues. Germline values: CDR1 MNHEY, CDR2 SMNVEV (reference sequence). V was cut by 6 bases and J by 7 bases, with 4 bases left in between. CDR3 protein: CASRGNSPLHF. CDR3 in DNA: TGTGCCAGCAGGGGAAATTCACCCCTCCACTTT.

This clonotype was observed a handful of times. The chain combines TRBV20-1 with TRBJ1-2; D is unresolved. Germline assignment: CDR1 DFQATT and CDR2 SNEGSKA (reference sequence). CDR3 size: 13 residues. V gave up 1 base and J gave up 5 bases, with 11 bases separating them. The CDR3 is CSARVWGLYGYTF. CDR3 DNA sequence: TGCAGTGCTAGAGTGTGGGGATTGTATGGCTACACCTTC.

In this sample, this clonotype turned up a few times. V usage is TRBV29-1 and J usage is TRBJ1-1, with 9 bases lining up with TRBD1. Germline CDR1 SQVTM, CDR2 ANQGSEA. With 7 bases clipped from V and 4 bases from J, the junction kept 7 bases outside the gene matches. The CDR3 runs 13 residues. The CDR3 region is CSGLTGGVTEAFF. CDR3 coding DNA: TGCAGCGGGCTGACAGGGGGAGTCACTGAAGCTTTCTTT.

This clonotype was counted between two and nine times. The chain is built from TRBV7-6 and TRBJ1-1; 8 positions agree with TRBD1. This CDR3 has 15 amino acids. V was pared by 5 bases and J by 5 bases, with 10 bases of the junction left unmatched. Germline assignment: CDR1 SGHVS and CDR2 FNYEAQ. DNA for the CDR3: TGTGCCAGCAGCGCAACTCAGGGGGCGAGAACTGAAGCTTTCTTT. It specifies CASSATQGARTEAFF.

This clonotype was observed a handful of times. V and J are TRBV6-1 and TRBJ2-3; D may be TRBD1 or TRBD2 (5 bases each). V lost 7 bases and J 4 bases, leaving 24 bases between the germline ends. This CDR3 spans 17 amino acids. The germline V gene has CDR1 MNHNS and CDR2 SASEGT. The CDR3 is CASTSDLRGRTSDTQYF. CDR3 nucleotides: TGTGCCAGCACCTCGGACTTACGGGGTCGGACATCAGATACGCAGTATTTT.

This sequence joins TRBV7-9 and TRBJ2-7; 7 bases line up with TRBD1. There are 15 residues in the CDR3. In germline, CDR1 is SEHNR, CDR2 FQNEAQ (reference sequence). Trimming removed 5 bases from V and 2 bases from J; junction bases left unmatched: 9. The CDR3 here is CASSTLDRAPYEQYF. DNA of the CDR3: TGTGCCAGCAGCACCCTTGACAGGGCCCCCTACGAGCAGTACTTC.

This clonotype came up a few times. The V gene is TRBV29-1, the J gene TRBJ1-2; possibly TRBD1 for D (6 bases). The CDR3 extends over 15 amino acids. Trimming cost V 0 bases and J 0 bases, with 11 bases left between them. The germline CDR1 and CDR2 sequences are SQVTM and ANQGSEA. CDR3 DNA sequence: TGCAGCGTTGAAGATGAGGACAGTACTAACTATGGCTACACCTTC. Protein product: CSVEDEDSTNYGYTF.